This T cell receptor beta chain was observed in a study of cytomegalovirus exposure and HLA in healthy donors. Study-level findings and limits: Among donors in an Asian-associated ancestry cluster, a later analysis reportedly found fewer N-insertions than the roughly 650-donor mean.

The CDR3 totals 16 residues. Trimming took off 5 bases at V and 0 bases at J, with 13 bases between the two ends. Germline CDR1 SGHVS, CDR2 FQNEAQ. PCR involved 60 Vbeta and 13 Jbeta primers. The data were produced by immunoSEQ multiplex PCR, yet TCRdb's version contains in-frame clones alone and is incomplete. The sample records tens of thousands of clones, around 72% being singletons. A remark on this clone: No antigen is known for it.

The material sequenced was PBMCs. The clonotype comes from a man aged 45-65 years in good health and CMV-seropositive. V usage is TRBV7-8 and J usage is TRBJ2-2; D may be TRBD1 (6 bases). CDR3 in amino acids: CASSPPKGANTGELFF. CDR3 bases: TGTGCCAGCAGCCCGCCGAAGGGGGCGAACACCGGGGAGCTGTTTTTT. Full variable domain (missing parts from reference TRBV7-8 and TRBJ2-2): GAGVSQSPRYKVAKRGQDVALRCDPISGHVSLFWYQQALGQGPEFLTYFQNEAQLDKSGLPSDRFFAERPEGSVSTLKIQRTQQEDSAVYLCASSPPKGANTGELFFGEGSRLTVL.